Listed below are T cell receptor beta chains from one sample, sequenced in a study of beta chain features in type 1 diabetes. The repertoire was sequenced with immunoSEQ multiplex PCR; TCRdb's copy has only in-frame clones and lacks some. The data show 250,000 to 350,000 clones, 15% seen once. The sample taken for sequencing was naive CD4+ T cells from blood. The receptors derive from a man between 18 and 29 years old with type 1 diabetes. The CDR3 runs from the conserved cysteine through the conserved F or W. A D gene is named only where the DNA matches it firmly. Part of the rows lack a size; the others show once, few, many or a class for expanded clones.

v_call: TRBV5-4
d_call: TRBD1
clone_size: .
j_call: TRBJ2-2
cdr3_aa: CASSPGQGRTGELFF
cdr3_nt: TGTGCCAGCAGCCCGGGACAGGGGAGGACCGGGGAGCTGTTTTTT

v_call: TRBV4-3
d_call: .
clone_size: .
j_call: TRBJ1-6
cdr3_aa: CASSQVPGKSGVPLHF
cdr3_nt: TGCGCCAGCAGCCAAGTTCCCGGTAAATCCGGGGTGCCCCTCCACTTT

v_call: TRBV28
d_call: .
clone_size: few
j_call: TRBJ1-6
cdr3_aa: CASWGSASSYNSPLHF
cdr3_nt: TGTGCCAGCTGGGGCAGCGCGAGCTCCTATAATTCACCCCTCCACTTT

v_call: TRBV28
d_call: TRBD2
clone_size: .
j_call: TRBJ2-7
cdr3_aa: CASSLGGSTYEQYF
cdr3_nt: TGTGCCAGCAGTTTAGGCGGGAGTACCTACGAGCAGTACTTC

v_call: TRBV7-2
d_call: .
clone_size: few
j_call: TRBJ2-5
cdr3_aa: CASSLVTGRETQYF
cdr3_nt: TGTGCCAGCAGCTTAGTCACAGGGCGGGAGACCCAGTACTTC

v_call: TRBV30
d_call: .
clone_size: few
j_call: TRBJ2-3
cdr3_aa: CAWTTSTDTQYF
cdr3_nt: TGTGCCTGGACGACTAGCACAGATACGCAGTATTTT

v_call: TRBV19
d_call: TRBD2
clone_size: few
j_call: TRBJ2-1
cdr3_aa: CASSSSGLSSYNEQFF
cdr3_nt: TGTGCCAGTAGTAGTAGCGGGCTCAGCTCCTACAATGAGCAGTTCTTC

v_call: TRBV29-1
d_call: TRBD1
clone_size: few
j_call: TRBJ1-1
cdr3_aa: CSVRTQGAGTEAFF
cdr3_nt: TGCAGCGTACGAACACAGGGGGCGGGCACTGAAGCTTTCTTT

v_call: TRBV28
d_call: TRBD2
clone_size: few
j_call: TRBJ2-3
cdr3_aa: CASSTKLAADPTDTQYF
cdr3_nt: TGTGCCAGCAGCACCAAACTAGCGGCGGACCCCACAGATACGCAGTATTTT

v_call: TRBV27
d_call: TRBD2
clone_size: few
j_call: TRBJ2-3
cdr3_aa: CASSKLAGGTDTQYF
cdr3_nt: TGTGCCAGCAGTAAACTAGCGGGGGGCACAGATACGCAGTATTTT

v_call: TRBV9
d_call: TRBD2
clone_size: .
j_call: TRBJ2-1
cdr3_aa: CASSVGGGTYNEQFF
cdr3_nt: TGTGCCAGCAGCGTAGGGGGGGGGACCTACAATGAGCAGTTCTTC

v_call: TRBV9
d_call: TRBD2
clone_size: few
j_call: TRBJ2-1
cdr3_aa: CASSIRGGTSGYNEQFF
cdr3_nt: TGTGCCAGCAGCATCCGCGGGGGGACTAGCGGGTACAATGAGCAGTTCTTC

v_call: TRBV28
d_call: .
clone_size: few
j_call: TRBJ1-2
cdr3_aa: CASSGGLAGYTF
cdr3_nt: TGTGCCAGCAGTGGGGGACTAGCTGGCTACACCTTC

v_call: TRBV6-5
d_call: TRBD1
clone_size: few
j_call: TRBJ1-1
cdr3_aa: CASSYRGTGGTEAFF
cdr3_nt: TGTGCCAGCAGTTACCGCGGGACAGGGGGCACTGAAGCTTTCTTT

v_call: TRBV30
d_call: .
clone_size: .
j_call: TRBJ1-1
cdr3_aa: CAWRTLQGSPEAFF
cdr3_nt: TGTGCCTGGAGGACCCTCCAGGGCTCCCCTGAAGCTTTCTTT

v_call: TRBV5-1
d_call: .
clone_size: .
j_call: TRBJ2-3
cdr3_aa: CASSSDSSTQYF
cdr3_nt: TGCGCCAGCAGCTCGGACTCATCCACGCAGTATTTT

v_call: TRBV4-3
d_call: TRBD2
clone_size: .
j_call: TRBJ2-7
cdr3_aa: CASSRHLNAASGSYEQYF
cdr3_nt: TGCGCCAGCAGCCGCCACTTAAATGCGGCTAGCGGATCCTACGAGCAGTACTTC

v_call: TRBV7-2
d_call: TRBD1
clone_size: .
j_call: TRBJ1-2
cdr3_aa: CASSINPGTGGGYTF
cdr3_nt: TGTGCCAGCAGTATTAATCCCGGGACAGGAGGAGGCTACACCTTC

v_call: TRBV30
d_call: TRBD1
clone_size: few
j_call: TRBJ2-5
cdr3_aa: CAWTFPGQGKTQYF
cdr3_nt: TGTGCCTGGACATTTCCGGGACAGGGGAAGACCCAGTACTTC

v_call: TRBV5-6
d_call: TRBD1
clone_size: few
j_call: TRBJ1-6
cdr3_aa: CASSLWDRGDSPLHF
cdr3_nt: TGTGCCAGCAGCTTGTGGGACAGGGGTGATTCACCCCTCCACTTT

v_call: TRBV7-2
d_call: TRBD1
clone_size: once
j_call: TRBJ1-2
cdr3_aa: CASSRQGAEGYTF
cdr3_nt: TGTGCCAGCAGCCGACAGGGGGCCGAGGGCTACACCTTC

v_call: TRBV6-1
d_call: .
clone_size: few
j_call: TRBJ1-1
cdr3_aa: CASNDRPRGAFF
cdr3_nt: TGTGCCAGCAATGATCGTCCCCGCGGAGCTTTCTTT

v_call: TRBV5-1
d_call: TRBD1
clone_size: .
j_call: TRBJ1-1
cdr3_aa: CASSWDRNTEAFF
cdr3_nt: TGCGCCAGCAGTTGGGACAGGAACACTGAAGCTTTCTTT

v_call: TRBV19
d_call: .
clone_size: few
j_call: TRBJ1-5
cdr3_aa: CASRAGGGQPQHF
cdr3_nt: TGTGCCAGTAGAGCTGGGGGCGGTCAGCCCCAGCATTTT

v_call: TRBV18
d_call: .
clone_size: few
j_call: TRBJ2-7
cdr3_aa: CASSLRDSLYEQYF
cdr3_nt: TGTGCCAGCTCACTGCGGGACAGCCTCTACGAGCAGTACTTC

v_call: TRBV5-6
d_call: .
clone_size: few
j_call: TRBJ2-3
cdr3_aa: CASSFKSREDTQYF
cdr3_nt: TGTGCCAGCAGCTTTAAATCGAGAGAAGATACGCAGTATTTT

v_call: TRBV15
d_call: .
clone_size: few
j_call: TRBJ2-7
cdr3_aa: CATSGPRLGQIGEQYF
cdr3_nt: TGTGCCACCAGCGGCCCCAGATTAGGACAGATAGGCGAGCAGTACTTC

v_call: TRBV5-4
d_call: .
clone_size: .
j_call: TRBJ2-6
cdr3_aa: CASSSGSSGANVLTF
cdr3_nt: TGTGCCAGCAGCTCCGGGAGCTCTGGGGCCAACGTCCTGACTTTC

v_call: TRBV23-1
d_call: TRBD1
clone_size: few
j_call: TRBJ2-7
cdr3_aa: CASSQSNVHVPGQDDTIYYEQYF
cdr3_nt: TGCGCCAGCAGTCAATCGAACGTCCACGTCCCGGGACAGGATGATACGATTTACTACGAGCAGTACTTC

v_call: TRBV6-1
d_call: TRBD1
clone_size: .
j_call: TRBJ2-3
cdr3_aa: CASSALTGGLGTDTQYF
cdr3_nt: TGTGCCAGCAGTGCCTTGACAGGGGGTTTAGGCACAGATACGCAGTATTTT

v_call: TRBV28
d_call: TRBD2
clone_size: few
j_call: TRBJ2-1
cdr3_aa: CASKSGLVVNEQFF
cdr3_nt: TGTGCCAGCAAATCGGGACTAGTCGTAAATGAGCAGTTCTTC

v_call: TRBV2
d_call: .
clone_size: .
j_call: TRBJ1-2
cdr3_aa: CASSETGGYTF
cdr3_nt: TGTGCCAGCAGTGAAACGGGGGGCTACACCTTC

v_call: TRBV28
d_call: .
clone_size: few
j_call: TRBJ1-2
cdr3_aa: CASSFIRGNYGYTF
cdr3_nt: TGTGCCAGCAGTTTCATTAGAGGAAACTATGGCTACACCTTC

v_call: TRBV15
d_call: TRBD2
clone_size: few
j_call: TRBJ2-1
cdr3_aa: CATSGLAGGINNEQFF
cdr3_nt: TGTGCCACCAGCGGATTAGCGGGGGGGATCAACAATGAGCAGTTCTTC

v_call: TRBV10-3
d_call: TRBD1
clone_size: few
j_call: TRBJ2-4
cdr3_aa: CAIAPGTGVSGKNIQYF
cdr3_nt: TGTGCCATCGCCCCCGGGACAGGCGTATCTGGCAAAAACATTCAGTACTTC

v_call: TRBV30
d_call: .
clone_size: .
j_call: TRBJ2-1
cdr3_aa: CAWSSTRQFF
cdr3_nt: TGTGCCTGGAGCTCAACGCGGCAGTTCTTC

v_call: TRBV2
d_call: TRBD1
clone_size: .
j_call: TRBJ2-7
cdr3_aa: CASSPSGTGAYEQYF
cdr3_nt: TGTGCCAGCAGTCCATCCGGGACAGGAGCCTACGAGCAGTACTTC

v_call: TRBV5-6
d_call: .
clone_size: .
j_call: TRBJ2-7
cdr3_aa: CASSLAGKSYEQYF
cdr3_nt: TGTGCCAGCAGCTTGGCGGGAAAGTCCTACGAGCAGTACTTC

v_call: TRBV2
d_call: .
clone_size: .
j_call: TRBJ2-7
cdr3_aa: CASSVTSEQYF
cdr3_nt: TGTGCCAGCAGTGTTACTTCCGAGCAGTACTTC

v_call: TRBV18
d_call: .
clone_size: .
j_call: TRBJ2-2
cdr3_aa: CASSPYREHGELFF
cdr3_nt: TGTGCCAGCTCACCGTACAGGGAACACGGGGAGCTGTTTTTT

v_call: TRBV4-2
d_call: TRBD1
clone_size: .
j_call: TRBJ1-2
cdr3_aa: CASSHASGQGLLGYTF
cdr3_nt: TGTGCCAGCAGCCACGCGTCAGGACAGGGACTATTGGGCTACACCTTC

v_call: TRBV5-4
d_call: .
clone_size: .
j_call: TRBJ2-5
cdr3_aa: CASSLGLDFQETQYF
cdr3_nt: TGTGCCAGCAGCTTGGGACTAGACTTCCAAGAGACCCAGTACTTC

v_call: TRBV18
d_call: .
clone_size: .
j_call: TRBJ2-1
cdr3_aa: CASSPAGVAAYEQFF
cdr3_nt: TGTGCCAGCTCACCGGCTGGGGTAGCGGCCTACGAGCAGTTCTTC

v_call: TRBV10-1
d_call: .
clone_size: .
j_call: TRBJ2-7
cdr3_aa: CASSGGRYEQYF
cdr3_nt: TGCGCCAGCAGTGGTGGGAGATACGAGCAGTACTTC

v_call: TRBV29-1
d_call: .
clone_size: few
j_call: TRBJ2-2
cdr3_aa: CSVRRGNTGELFF
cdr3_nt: TGCAGCGTCCGCAGGGGAAACACCGGGGAGCTGTTTTTT

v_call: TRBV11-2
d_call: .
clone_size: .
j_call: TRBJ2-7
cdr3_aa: CASSPRTVMHGYEQYF
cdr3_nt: TGTGCCAGCAGCCCGCGGACTGTAATGCATGGTTACGAGCAGTACTTC

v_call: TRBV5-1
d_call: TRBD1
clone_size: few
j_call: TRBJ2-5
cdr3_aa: CASSLGQGIQETQYF
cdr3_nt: TGCGCCAGCAGCTTAGGACAGGGGATCCAAGAGACCCAGTACTTC

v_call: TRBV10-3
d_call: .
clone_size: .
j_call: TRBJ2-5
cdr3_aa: CAISEARSRETQYF
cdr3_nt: TGTGCCATCAGTGAGGCCCGTAGTCGTGAGACCCAGTACTTC

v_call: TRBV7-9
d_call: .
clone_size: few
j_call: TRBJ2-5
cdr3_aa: CASSLETVQETQYF
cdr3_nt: TGTGCCAGCAGCTTAGAAACAGTCCAAGAGACCCAGTACTTC

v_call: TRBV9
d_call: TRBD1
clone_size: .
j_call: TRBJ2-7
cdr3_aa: CASSVEARGSLYEQYF
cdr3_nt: TGTGCCAGCAGCGTAGAGGCCAGGGGGTCACTTTACGAGCAGTACTTC

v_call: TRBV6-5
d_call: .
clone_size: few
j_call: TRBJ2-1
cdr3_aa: CASTFQAGSHNEQFF
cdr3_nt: TGTGCCAGCACCTTCCAGGCGGGAAGTCACAATGAGCAGTTCTTC

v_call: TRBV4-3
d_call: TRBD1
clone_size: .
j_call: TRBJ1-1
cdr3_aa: CASSLQGQTSEAFF
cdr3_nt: TGCGCCAGCAGCCTCCAGGGACAGACCAGTGAAGCTTTCTTT

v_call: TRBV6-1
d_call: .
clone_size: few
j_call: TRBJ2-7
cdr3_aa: CASSSTGLPYEQYF
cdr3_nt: TGTGCCAGCAGTTCCACGGGACTCCCCTACGAGCAGTACTTC

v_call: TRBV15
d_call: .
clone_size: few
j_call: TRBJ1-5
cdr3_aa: CATSRGGNSNQPQHF
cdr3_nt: TGTGCCACCAGCAGAGGAGGGAATAGCAATCAGCCCCAGCATTTT

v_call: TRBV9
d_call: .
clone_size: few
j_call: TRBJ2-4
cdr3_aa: CASSGRAAGADIQYF
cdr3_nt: TGTGCCAGCAGCGGGAGGGCTGCGGGGGCCGACATTCAGTACTTC